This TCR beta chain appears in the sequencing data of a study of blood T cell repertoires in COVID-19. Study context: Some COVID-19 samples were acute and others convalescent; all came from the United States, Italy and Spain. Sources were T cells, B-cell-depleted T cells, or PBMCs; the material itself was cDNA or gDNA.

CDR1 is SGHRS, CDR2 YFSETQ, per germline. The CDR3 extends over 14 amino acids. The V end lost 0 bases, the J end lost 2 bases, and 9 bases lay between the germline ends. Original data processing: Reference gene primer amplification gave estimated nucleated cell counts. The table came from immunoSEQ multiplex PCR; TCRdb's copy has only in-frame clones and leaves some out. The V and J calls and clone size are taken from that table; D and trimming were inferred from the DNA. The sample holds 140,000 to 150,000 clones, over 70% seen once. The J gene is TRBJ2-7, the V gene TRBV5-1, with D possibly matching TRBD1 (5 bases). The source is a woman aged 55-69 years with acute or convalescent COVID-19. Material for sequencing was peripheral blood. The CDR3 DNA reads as TGCGCCAGCAGCTTGGACACAGGTACCTACGAGCAGTACTTC. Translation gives CASSLDTGTYEQYF.